This TCR beta chain originates from a study of T and B cells in COVID-19 patients. Multiplex PCR with BIOMED2 TRB-A/B primer pools amplified TRB rearrangements. TCRdb passed the multiplex PCR reads through MiXCR, listing each CDR3 protein once. In the table there are 4,000 to 6,000 distinct CDR3 sequences, less than 35% of which are singletons. Blood genomic DNA input for TRB amplification was roughly 250-550 ng. Germline V gives CDR1 ENHRY, CDR2 SYGVKD. The CDR3 has 14 amino acids. Deletions cut 8 bases from V and 8 bases from J, with 21 bases between. The sequence came from a human donor with active COVID-19. The specimen was blood. The chain couples TRBV10-3 to TRBJ1-2, with D perhaps TRBD1 (5 bases). The CDR3 bases are TGTGCCATCTCCGAGACCCAGGGAAGGGAAGGCTACACCTTC. This sequence encodes CAISETQGREGYTF.